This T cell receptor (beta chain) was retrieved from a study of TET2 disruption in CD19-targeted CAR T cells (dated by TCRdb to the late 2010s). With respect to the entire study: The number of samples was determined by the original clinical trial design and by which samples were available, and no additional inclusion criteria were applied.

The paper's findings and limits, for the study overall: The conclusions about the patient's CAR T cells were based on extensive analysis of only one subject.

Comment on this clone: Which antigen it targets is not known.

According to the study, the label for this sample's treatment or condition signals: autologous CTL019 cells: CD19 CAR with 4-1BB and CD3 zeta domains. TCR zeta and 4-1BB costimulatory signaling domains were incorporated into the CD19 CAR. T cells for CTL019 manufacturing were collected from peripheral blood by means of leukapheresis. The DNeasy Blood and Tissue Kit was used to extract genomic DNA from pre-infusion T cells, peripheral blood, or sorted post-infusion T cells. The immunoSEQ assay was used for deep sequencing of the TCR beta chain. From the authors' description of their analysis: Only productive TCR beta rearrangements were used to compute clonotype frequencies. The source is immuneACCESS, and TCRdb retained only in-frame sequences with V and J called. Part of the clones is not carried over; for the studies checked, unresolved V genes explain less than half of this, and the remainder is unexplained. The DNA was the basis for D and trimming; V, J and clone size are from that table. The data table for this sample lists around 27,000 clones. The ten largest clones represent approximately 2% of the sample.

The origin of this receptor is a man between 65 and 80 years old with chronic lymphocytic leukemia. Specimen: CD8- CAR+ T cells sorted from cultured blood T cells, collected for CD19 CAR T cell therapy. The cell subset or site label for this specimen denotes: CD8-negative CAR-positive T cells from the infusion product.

Incomplete CDR3 DNA: TGCAGTGCTAGAGAAGGCCCCGCTGAA. Translation gives CSAREGPAE. The CDR3 reads in full as CSAREGPAEAFF. The rearrangement joined TRBV20-1 to TRBJ1-1; the D gene is unclear. Read coverage stops 3 residues before the CDR3 terminus; the germline J gene supplies the remainder. The junction shows trimming of 0 bases on V and 6 bases on J, plus 8 bases between the germline ends. The CDR3 starts with the cysteine, ends with the phenylalanine, and has 12 residues. The CDR3 was read in part: 27 bases, with the frame set at base 1. The germline V gene (reference sequence) provides CDR1 DFQATT and CDR2 SNEGSKA.